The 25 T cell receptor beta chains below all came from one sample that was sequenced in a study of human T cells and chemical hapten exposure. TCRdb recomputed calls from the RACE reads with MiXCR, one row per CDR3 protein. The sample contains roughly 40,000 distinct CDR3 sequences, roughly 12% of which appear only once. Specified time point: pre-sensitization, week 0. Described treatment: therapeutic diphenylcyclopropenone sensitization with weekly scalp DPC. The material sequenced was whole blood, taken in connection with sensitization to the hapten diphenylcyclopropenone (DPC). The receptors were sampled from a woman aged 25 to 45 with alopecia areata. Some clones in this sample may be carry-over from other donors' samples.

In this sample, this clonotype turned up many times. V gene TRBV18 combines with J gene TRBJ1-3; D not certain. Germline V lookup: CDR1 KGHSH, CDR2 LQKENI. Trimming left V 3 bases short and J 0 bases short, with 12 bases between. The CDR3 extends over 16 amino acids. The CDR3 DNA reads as TGTGCCAGCTCACCGGGTCAAACTCGCTCTGGAAACACCATATATTTT. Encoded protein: CASSPGQTRSGNTIYF.

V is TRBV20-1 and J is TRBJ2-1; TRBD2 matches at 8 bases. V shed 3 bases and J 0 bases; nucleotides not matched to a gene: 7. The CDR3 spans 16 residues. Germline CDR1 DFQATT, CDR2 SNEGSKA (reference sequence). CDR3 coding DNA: TGCAGTGCTAGGGGCCCCAGCGGGAGCTCCTACAATGAGCAGTTCTTC. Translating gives CSARGPSGSSYNEQFF.

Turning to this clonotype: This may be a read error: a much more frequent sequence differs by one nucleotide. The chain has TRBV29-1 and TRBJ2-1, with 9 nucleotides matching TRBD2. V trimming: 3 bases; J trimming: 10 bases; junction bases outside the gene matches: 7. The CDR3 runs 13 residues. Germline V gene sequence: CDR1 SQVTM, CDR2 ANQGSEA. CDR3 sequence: CSVDASGIGEQFF. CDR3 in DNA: TGCAGCGTTGATGCTAGCGGGATTGGGGAGCAGTTCTTC.

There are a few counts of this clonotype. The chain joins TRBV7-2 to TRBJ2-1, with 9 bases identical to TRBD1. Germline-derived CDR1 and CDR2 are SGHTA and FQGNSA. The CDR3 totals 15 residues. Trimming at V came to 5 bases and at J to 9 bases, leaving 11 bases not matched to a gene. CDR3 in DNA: TGTGCCAGCAGCCGAGAATCCGGGACAGGGAGTGAGCAGTTCTTC. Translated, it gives CASSRESGTGSEQFF.

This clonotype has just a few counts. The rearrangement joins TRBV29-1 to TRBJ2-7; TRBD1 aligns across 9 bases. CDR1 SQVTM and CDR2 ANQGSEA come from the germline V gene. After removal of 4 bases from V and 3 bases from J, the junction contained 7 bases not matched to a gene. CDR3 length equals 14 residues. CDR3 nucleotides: TGCAGCGTTGTTGGGACAGGGAGTATCTACGAGCAGTACTTC. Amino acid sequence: CSVVGTGSIYEQYF.

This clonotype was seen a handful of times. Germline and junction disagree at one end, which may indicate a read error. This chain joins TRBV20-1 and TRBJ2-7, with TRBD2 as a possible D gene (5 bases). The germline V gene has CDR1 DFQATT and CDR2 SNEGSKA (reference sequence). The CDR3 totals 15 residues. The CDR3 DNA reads TGCAGCGCTAGGGAGTCAGACCCCCTTGTCTACGAGCAGTACTTC. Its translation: CSARESDPLVYEQYF.

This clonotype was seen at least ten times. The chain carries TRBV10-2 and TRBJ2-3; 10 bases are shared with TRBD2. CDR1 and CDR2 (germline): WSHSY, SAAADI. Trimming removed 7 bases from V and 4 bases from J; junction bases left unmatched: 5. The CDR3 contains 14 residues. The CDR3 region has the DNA TGCGCCAGCAAGGCTAGCGGGAGTGCAGATACGCAGTATTTT. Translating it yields CASKASGSADTQYF.

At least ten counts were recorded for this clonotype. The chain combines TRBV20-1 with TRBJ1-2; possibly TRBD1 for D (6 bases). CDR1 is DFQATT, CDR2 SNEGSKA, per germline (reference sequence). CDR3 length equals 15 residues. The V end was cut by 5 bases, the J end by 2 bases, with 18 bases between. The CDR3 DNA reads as TGCAGTGCTCCGGGTCCAGGGGCACTGAACTATGGCTACACCTTC. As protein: CSAPGPGALNYGYTF.

The CDR3 nucleotides read TGTGCCACCATCAACCCGGGGAGAGCCTACGAGCAGTACTTC. Translated, it gives CATINPGRAYEQYF. The chain couples TRBV2 to TRBJ2-7, with TRBD2 as a possible D gene (5 bases). CDR3 length: 14 amino acids. The V gene's germline CDR1 is SNHLY and CDR2 FYNNEI. The V end was cut by 10 bases, the J end by 2 bases, with 18 bases between.

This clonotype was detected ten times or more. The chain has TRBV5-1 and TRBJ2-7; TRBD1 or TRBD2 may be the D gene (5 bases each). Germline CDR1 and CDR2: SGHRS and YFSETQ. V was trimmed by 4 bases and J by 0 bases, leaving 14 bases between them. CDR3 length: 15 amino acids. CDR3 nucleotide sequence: TGCGCCAGCAGCCCACAGGAAGGGAGCTCCTACGAGCAGTACTTC. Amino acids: CASSPQEGSSYEQYF.

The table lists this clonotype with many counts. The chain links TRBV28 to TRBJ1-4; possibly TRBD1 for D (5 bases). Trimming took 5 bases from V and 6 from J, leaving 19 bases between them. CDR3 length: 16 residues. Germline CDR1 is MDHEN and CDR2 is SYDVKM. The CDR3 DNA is TGTGCCAGCAGTCGGGTTATGTGGGGCAACGATGAAAAACTGTTTTTT. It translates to CASSRVMWGNDEKLFF.

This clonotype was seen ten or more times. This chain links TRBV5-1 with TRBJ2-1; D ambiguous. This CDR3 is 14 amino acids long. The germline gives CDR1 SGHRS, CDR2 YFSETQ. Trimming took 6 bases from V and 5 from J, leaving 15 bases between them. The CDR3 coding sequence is TGCGCCAGCAAACCCCGTCAAGGGCACAATGAGCAGTTCTTC. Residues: CASKPRQGHNEQFF.

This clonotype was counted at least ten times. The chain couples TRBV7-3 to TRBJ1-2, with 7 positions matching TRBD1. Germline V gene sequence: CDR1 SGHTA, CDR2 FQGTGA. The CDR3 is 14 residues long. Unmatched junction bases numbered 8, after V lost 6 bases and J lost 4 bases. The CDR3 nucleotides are TGTGCCAGCAGACCTCAGGGGGAAGGCTATGGCTACACCTTC. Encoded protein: CASRPQGEGYGYTF.

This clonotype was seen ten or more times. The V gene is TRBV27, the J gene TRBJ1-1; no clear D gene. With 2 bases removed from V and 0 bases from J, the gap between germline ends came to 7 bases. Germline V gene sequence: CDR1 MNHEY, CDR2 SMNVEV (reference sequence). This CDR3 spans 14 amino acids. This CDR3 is CASSLNGMNTEAFF. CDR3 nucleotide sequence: TGTGCCAGCAGTTTAAATGGCATGAACACTGAAGCTTTCTTT.

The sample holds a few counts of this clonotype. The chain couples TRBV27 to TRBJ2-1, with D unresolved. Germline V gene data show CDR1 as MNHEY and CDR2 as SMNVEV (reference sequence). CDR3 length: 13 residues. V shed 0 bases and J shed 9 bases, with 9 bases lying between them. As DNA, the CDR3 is TGTGCCAGCAGTTTATCGGGTCCTACTGAGCAGTTCTTC. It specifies CASSLSGPTEQFF.

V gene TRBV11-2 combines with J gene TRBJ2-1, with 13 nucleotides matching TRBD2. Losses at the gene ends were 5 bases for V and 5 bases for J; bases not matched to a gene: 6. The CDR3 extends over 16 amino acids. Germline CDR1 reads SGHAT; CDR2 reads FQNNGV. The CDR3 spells CASSQRGTSGDNEQFF. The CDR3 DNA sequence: TGTGCCAGCAGCCAGAGGGGGACTAGCGGGGACAATGAGCAGTTCTTC. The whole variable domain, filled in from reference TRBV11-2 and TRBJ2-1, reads EAGVAQSPRYKIIEKRQSVAFWCNPISGHATLYWYQQILGQGPKLLIQFQNNGVVDDSQLPKDRFSAERLKGVDSTLKIQPAKLEDSAVYLCASSQRGTSGDNEQFFGPGTRLTVL.

The CDR3 nucleotides read TGTGCCAGCAGCTTGGCAGCGGGGGGCTACAATGAGCAGTTCTTC. This translates into CASSLAAGGYNEQFF. This chain connects TRBV7-9 to TRBJ2-1; 9 bases line up with TRBD2. The CDR3 covers 15 residues. Losses at the gene ends were 3 bases for V and 3 bases for J; bases not matched to a gene: 3. Germline V lookup: CDR1 SEHNR, CDR2 FQNEAQ (reference sequence).

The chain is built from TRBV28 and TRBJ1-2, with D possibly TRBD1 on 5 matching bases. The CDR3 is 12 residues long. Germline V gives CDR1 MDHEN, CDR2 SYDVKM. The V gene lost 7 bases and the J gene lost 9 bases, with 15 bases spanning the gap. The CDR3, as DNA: TGTGCCAGCACAGAGGGGTATTTAAGCTACACCTTC. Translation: CASTEGYLSYTF.

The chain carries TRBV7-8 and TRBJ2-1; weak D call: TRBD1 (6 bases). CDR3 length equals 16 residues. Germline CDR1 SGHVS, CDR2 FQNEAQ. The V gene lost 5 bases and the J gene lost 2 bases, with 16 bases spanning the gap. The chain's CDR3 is CASSPGSGAPYNEQFF. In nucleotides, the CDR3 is TGTGCCAGCAGCCCCGGGTCAGGGGCCCCCTACAATGAGCAGTTCTTC.

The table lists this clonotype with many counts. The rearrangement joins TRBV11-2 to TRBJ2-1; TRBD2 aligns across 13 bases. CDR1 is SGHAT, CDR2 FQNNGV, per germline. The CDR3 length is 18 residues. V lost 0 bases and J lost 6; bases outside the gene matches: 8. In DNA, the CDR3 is TGTGCCAGCAGCTTAGAGGTACTAGCGGGAGGGCCCGGCAATGAGCAGTTCTTC. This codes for CASSLEVLAGGPGNEQFF.

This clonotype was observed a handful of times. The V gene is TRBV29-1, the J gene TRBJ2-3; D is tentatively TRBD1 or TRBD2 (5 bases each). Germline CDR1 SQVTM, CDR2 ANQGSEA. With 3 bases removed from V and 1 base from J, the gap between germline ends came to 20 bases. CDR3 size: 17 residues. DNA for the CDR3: TGCAGCGTTGATCCCCGGGACCCCGGGGCCGGCACAGATACGCAGTATTTT. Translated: CSVDPRDPGAGTDTQYF.

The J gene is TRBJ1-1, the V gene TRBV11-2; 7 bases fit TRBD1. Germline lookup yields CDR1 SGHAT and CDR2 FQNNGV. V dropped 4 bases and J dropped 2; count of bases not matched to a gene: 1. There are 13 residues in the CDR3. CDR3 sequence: CASSSGGNTEAFF. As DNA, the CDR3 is TGTGCCAGCAGCTCAGGGGGTAACACTGAAGCTTTCTTT. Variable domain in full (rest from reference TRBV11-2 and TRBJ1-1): EAGVAQSPRYKIIEKRQSVAFWCNPISGHATLYWYQQILGQGPKLLIQFQNNGVVDDSQLPKDRFSAERLKGVDSTLKIQPAKLEDSAVYLCASSSGGNTEAFFGQGTRLTVV.

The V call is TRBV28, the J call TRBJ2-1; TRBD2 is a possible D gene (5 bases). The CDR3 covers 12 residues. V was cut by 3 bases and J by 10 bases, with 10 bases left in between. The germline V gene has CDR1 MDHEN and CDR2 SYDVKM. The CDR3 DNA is TGTGCCAGCAGTTTGATTAGGGAGGAGCAGTTCTTC. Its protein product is CASSLIREEQFF. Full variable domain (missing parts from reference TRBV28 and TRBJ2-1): DVKVTQSSRYLVKRTGEKVFLECVQDMDHENMFWYRQDPGLGLRLIYFSYDVKMKEKGDIPEGYSVSREKKERFSLILESASTNQTSMYLCASSLIREEQFFGPGTRLTVL.

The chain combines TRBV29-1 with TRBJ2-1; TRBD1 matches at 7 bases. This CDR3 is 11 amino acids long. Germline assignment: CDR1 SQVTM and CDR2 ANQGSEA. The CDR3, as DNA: TGCCTCGCAGGGGGCTACAATGAGCAGTTCTTC. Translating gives CLAGGYNEQFF.

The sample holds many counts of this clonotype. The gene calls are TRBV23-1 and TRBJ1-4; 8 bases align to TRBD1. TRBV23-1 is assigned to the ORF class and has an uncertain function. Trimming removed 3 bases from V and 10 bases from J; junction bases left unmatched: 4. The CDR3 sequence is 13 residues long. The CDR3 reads CASSHSTGGKLFF. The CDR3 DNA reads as TGCGCCAGCAGTCACTCCACAGGGGGAAAACTGTTTTTT.